This is a list of T cell receptor beta chains from one sample in a study of T-cell reconstitution after alpha-beta-depleted transplantation in children. TCRdb processed the PCR reads anew with MiXCR; each CDR3 protein has one entry. The sample consists of hundreds of thousands of distinct CDR3 sequences, under 20% of them appearing once. The sample here was PBMCs, mostly from graft donor cells, taken 360 days after TCRalphabeta/CD19-depleted stem cell transplant. The receptors were gathered from a male patient between 2 and 15 years old who had a stem cell transplant for acute lymphoblastic leukemia, so the T cells may come from the graft donor. Both conserved end residues are part of each CDR3. A D gene is named only where the DNA matches it firmly. Part of the rows lack a size; the others show once, few, many or a class for expanded clones.

size: few
V: TRBV12-3/TRBV12-4
D: NA
J: TRBJ1-2
CDR3: CASSLRAEATNYGYTF
DNA: TGTGCCAGCAGTTTACGGGCTGAGGCGACGAACTATGGCTACACCTTC

size: NA
V: TRBV28
D: NA
J: TRBJ2-3
CDR3: CASSFVRARLLFSTDTQYF
DNA: TGTGCCAGCAGTTTTGTCCGTGCGAGACTACTATTTAGCACAGATACGCAGTATTTT

size: many
V: TRBV6-2/TRBV6-3
D: NA
J: TRBJ2-7
CDR3: CASSYPAPLGADEQYF
DNA: TGTGCCAGCAGTTACCCGGCCCCTTTAGGCGCGGACGAGCAGTACTTC

size: NA
V: TRBV28
D: NA
J: TRBJ2-6
CDR3: CASSFYPGANVLTF
DNA: TGTGCCAGCAGTTTCTACCCTGGGGCCAACGTCCTGACTTTC

size: NA
V: TRBV5-1
D: NA
J: TRBJ2-1
CDR3: CASSLMGRQPYNEQFF
DNA: TGCGCCAGCAGCTTGATGGGGCGGCAGCCTTACAATGAGCAGTTCTTC

size: few
V: TRBV11-2
D: NA
J: TRBJ2-1
CDR3: CASSVRLVGTTSYNEQFF
DNA: TGTGCCAGCAGCGTTAGATTAGTCGGGACGACCTCCTACAATGAGCAGTTCTTC

size: NA
V: TRBV24-1
D: TRBD2
J: TRBJ2-1
CDR3: CATSDFGGLAGGPYNEQFF
DNA: TGTGCCACCAGTGATTTTGGCGGACTAGCGGGAGGGCCCTACAATGAGCAGTTCTTC

size: NA
V: TRBV7-9
D: TRBD1
J: TRBJ2-2
CDR3: CASSLVGQGTNTGELFF
DNA: TGTGCCAGCAGCTTAGTAGGACAGGGGACGAACACCGGGGAGCTGTTTTTT

size: many
V: TRBV15
D: NA
J: TRBJ1-4
CDR3: CATSPETGEKLFF
DNA: TGTGCCACCAGCCCTGAAACGGGTGAAAAACTGTTTTTT

size: NA
V: TRBV7-8
D: NA
J: TRBJ1-3
CDR3: CASSPRRMSSGNTIYF
DNA: TGTGCCAGCAGCCCAAGGCGAATGAGCTCTGGAAACACCATATATTTT

size: few
V: TRBV9
D: NA
J: TRBJ2-1
CDR3: CASSVKEWSSYNEQFF
DNA: TGTGCCAGCAGCGTAAAGGAGTGGAGCTCCTACAATGAGCAGTTCTTC

size: few
V: TRBV5-1
D: NA
J: TRBJ2-1
CDR3: CASSPTDPIYNEQFF
DNA: TGCGCCAGCAGTCCCACTGACCCTATCTACAATGAGCAGTTCTTC

size: NA
V: TRBV29-1
D: TRBD2
J: TRBJ2-5
CDR3: CSGRAGAQYF
DNA: TGCTCGGGGAGAGCGGGGGCCCAGTACTTC

size: few
V: TRBV12-3/TRBV12-4
D: NA
J: TRBJ2-1
CDR3: CASSHLGTKFYNEQFF
DNA: TGTGCCAGCAGCCATCTTGGGACGAAATTCTACAATGAGCAGTTCTTC

size: NA
V: TRBV5-1
D: TRBD1
J: TRBJ2-4
CDR3: CASSLIPNRGNIQYF
DNA: TGCGCCAGCAGCTTAATTCCTAACAGGGGTAACATTCAGTACTTC

size: few
V: TRBV20-1
D: NA
J: TRBJ2-7
CDR3: CSAREGGHYEQYF
DNA: TGCAGTGCTAGAGAGGGGGGGCACTACGAGCAGTACTTC

size: NA
V: TRBV11-2
D: TRBD2
J: TRBJ2-1
CDR3: CASSPYRLAASYNEQFF
DNA: TGTGCCAGCAGCCCTTACCGACTAGCGGCTTCCTACAATGAGCAGTTCTTC

size: few
V: TRBV7-3
D: TRBD1
J: TRBJ2-3
CDR3: CASSSTGVSADTQYF
DNA: TGTGCCAGCAGCTCTACAGGGGTCTCGGCAGATACGCAGTATTTT